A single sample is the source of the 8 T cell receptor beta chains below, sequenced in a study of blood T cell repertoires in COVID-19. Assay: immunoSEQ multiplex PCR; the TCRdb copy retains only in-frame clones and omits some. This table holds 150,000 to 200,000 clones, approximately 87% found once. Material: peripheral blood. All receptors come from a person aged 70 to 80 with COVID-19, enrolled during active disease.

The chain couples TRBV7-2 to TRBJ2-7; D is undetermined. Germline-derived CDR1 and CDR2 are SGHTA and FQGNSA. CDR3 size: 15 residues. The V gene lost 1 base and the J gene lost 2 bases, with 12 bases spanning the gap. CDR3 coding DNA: TGTGCCAGCAGCTTAGGTGTAGTTGGTGCCTACGAGCAGTACTTC. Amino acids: CASSLGVVGAYEQYF.

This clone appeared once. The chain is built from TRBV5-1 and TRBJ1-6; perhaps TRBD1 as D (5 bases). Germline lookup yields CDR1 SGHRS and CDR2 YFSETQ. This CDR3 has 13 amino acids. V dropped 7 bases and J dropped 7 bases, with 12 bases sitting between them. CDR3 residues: CASGAGSNSPLHF. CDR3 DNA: TGCGCCAGCGGGGCAGGGTCGAATTCACCCCTCCACTTT.

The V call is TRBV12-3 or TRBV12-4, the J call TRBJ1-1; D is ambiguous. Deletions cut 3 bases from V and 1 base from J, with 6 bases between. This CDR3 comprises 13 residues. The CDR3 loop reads CASSFMRNTEAFF. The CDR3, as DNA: TGTGCCAGCAGTTTTATGAGGAACACTGAAGCTTTCTTT.

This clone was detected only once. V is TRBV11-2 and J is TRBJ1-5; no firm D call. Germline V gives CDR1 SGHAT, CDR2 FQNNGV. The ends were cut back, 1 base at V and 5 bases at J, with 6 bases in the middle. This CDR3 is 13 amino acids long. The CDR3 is CASSLGRDQPQHF. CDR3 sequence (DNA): TGTGCCAGCAGCTTAGGGCGGGATCAGCCCCAGCATTTT.

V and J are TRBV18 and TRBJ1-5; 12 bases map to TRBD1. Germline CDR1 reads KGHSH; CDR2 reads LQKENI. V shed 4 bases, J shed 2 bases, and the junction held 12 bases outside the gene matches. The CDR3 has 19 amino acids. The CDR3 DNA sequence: TGTGCCAGCTCACTTTCCGGGACAGGGGGCGCTTTGGGCAATCAGCCCCAGCATTTT. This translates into CASSLSGTGGALGNQPQHF.

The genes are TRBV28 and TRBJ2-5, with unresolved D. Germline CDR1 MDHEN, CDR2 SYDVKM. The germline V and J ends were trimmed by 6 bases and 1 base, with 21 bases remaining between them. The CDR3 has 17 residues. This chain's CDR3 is CASRRRLDVPPQETQYF. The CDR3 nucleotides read TGTGCCAGCAGACGACGTCTAGACGTCCCCCCCCAAGAGACCCAGTACTTC.

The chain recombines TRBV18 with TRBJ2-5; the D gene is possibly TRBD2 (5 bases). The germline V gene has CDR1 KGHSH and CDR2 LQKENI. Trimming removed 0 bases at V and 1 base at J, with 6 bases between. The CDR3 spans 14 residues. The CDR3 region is CASSPPGLQETQYF. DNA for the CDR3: TGTGCCAGCTCACCACCAGGACTCCAAGAGACCCAGTACTTC.

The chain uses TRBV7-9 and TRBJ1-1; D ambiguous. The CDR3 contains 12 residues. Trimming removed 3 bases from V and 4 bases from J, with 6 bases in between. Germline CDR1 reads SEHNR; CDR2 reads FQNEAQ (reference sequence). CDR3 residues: CASSFLGTEAFF. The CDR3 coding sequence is TGTGCCAGCAGCTTCCTCGGCACTGAAGCTTTCTTT.